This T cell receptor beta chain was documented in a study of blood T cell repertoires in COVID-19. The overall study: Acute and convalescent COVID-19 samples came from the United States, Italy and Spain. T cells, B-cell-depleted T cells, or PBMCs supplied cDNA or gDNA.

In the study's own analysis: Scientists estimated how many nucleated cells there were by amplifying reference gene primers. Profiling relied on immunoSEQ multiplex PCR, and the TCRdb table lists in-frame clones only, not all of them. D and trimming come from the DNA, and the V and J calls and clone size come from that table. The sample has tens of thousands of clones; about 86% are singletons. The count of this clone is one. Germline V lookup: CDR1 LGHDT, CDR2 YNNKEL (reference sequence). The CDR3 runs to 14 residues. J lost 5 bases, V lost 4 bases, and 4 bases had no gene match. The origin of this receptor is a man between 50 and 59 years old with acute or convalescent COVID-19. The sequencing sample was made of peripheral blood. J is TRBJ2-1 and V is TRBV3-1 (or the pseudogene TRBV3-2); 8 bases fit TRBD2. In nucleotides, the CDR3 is TGTGCCAGCAGCCGAGCGGGGGAGCACAATGAGCAGTTCTTC. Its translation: CASSRAGEHNEQFF.